This T cell receptor beta chain was profiled in a study of T cell changes during pregnancy in multiple sclerosis. Assay: immunoSEQ multiplex PCR; the TCRdb copy retains only in-frame clones and omits some. The profile shows about 69,000 clones, about nine tenths of them singletons. CDR3 length: 13 residues. Trimming took 4 bases from V and 7 from J, leaving 11 bases between them. Germline CDR1 SGHRS, CDR2 YFSETQ. Material: peripheral blood, obtained in the third trimester of pregnancy. The source is a female donor with multiple sclerosis, enrolled in a pregnancy study. This sequence joins TRBV5-1 and TRBJ1-4, with a tentative D call TRBD1 (6 bases). CDR3 nucleotide sequence: TGCGCCAGCAGCCTGGGACAAACTGAAAAACTGTTTTTT. Protein: CASSLGQTEKLFF.